This T cell receptor beta chain was sequenced during a study of cytomegalovirus exposure and HLA in healthy donors. Whole-study results and caveats: The TCR clusters that emerged in the first cohort tended, a later analysis found, to co-occur in the 120 or so validation repertoires. Usually a TCR sequence was rare, but some public TCRs were found in many donors. The study flagged some 170 TCR beta chains as cytomegalovirus-associated.

The V end lost 0 bases, the J end lost 4 bases, and 10 bases lay between the germline ends. The CDR3 contains 15 residues. Germline CDR1 MNHNY, CDR2 SVGAGI (reference sequence). Details on this clone: The antigen remains undetermined.

Method: immunoSEQ multiplex PCR; TCRdb's copy keeps in-frame clones and lacks some. The sample contains about 180,000 clones, 85% of which appear only once. Separation from the 666-subject first cohort characterized the approximately 120-subject validation cohort, to which the donors belonged. This receptor was taken from a young man in good health and CMV-seropositive. This sequence joins TRBV6-6 and TRBJ1-5; no clear D. The sequenced material came from PBMCs. The CDR3 spells CASSYSTEGNQPQHF. CDR3 DNA: TGTGCCAGCAGTTACTCGACGGAGGGAAATCAGCCCCAGCATTTT.